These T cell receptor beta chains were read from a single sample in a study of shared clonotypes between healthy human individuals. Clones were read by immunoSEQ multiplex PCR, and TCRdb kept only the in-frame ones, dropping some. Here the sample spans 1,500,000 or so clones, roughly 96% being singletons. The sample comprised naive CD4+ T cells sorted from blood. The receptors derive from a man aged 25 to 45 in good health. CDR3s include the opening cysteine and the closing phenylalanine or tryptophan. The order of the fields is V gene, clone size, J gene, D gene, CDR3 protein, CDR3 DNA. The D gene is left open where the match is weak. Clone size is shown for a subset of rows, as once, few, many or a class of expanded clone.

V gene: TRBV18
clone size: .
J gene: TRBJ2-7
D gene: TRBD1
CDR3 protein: CASSPDRGRFHEQYF
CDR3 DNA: TGTGCCAGCTCACCAGACAGGGGGCGGTTCCACGAGCAGTACTTC

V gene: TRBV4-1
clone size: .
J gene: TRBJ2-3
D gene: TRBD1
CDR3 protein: CASSPRQGARVTDTQYF
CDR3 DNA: TGCGCCAGCAGCCCCAGACAGGGGGCGCGAGTCACAGATACGCAGTATTTT

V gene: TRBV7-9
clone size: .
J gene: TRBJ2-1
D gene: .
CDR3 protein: CASSFMGPDSYNEQFF
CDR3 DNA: TGTGCCAGCAGCTTTATGGGCCCCGACTCCTACAATGAGCAGTTCTTC

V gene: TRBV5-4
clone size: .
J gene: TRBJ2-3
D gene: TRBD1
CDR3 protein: CASSSTGGNQDTQYF
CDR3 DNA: TGTGCCAGCAGCTCCACAGGGGGCAACCAAGATACGCAGTATTTT

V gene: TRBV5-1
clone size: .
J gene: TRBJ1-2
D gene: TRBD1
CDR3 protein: CASSLAGATDRGRDGYTF
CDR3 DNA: TGCGCCAGCAGCTTGGCCGGAGCCACGGACAGGGGGAGGGATGGCTACACCTTC

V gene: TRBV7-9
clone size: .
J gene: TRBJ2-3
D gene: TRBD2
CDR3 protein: CASSFGLGGGHSDTQYF
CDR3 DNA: TGTGCCAGCAGCTTTGGTCTTGGGGGAGGGCACTCAGATACGCAGTATTTT

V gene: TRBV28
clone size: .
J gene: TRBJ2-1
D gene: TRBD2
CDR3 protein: CASSSGTMSLNEQFF
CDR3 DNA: TGTGCCAGCAGTTCCGGGACTATGAGCCTGAATGAGCAGTTCTTC

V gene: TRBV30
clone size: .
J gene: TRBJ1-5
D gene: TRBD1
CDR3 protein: CAWSGGTVPNQPQHF
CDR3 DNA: TGTGCCTGGAGTGGCGGGACAGTGCCCAATCAGCCCCAGCATTTT

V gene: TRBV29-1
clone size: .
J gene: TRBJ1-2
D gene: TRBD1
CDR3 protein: CSVHRDRGGDGYTF
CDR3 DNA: TGCAGCGTCCACCGGGACAGGGGTGGCGACGGCTACACCTTC

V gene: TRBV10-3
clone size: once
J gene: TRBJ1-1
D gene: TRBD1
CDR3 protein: CAISEGTRGTTEAFF
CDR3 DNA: TGTGCCATCAGTGAAGGGACCAGGGGGACCACTGAAGCTTTCTTT

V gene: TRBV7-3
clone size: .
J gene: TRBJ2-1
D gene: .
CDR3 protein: CASGRAGTSGSSYNEQFF
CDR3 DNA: TGTGCCAGCGGACGGGCGGGAACGAGCGGAAGCTCCTACAATGAGCAGTTCTTC

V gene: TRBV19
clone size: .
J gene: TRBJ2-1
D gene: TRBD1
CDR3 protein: CASSPQDRGRDEQFF
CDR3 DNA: TGTGCCAGTAGTCCGCAGGACAGGGGGAGGGATGAGCAGTTCTTC

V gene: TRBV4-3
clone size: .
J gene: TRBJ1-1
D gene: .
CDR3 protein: CASSQAGVPNPEAFF
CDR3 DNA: TGCGCCAGCAGCCAAGCCGGGGTCCCAAATCCCGAAGCTTTCTTT

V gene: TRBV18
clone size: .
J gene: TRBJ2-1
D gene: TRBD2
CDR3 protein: CASSPKASGRVNEQFF
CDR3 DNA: TGTGCCAGCTCACCAAAGGCTAGCGGGAGGGTTAATGAGCAGTTCTTC

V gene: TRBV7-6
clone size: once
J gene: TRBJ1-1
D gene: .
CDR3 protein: CASSFQFPGRGTEAFF
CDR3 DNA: TGTGCCAGCAGCTTCCAATTCCCAGGGAGGGGTACTGAAGCTTTCTTT

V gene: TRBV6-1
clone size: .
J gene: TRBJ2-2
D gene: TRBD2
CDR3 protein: CASSGELAGGLNTGELFF
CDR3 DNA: TGTGCCAGCAGTGGGGAACTAGCGGGAGGGCTGAACACCGGGGAGCTGTTTTTT

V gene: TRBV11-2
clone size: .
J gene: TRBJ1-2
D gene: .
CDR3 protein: CASSPRLDLLNYGYTF
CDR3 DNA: TGTGCCAGCAGCCCGCGGTTAGACTTACTTAACTATGGCTACACCTTC

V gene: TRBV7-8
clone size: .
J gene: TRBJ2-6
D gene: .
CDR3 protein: CASSSGQLLSGANVLTF
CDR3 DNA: TGTGCCAGCAGCTCCGGACAGCTACTCTCTGGGGCCAACGTCCTGACTTTC

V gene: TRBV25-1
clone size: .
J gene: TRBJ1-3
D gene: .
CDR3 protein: CASSDYAGNTIYF
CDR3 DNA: TGTGCCAGCAGCGATTACGCTGGAAACACCATATATTTT

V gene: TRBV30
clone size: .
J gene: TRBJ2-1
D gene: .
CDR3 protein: CAWSPGPRQFF
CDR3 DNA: TGTGCCTGGAGTCCCGGCCCCCGGCAGTTCTTC

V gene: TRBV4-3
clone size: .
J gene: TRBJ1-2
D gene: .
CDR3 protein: CASSQGGYYGYTF
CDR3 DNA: TGCGCCAGCAGCCAAGGGGGTTACTATGGCTACACCTTC

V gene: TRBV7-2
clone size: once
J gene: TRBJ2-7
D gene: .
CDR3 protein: CASSLEGSSYEQYF
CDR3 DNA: TGTGCCAGCAGCTTGGAGGGCAGCTCCTACGAGCAGTACTTC

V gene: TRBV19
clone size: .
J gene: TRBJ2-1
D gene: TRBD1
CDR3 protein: CASSPKTGAEINNEQFF
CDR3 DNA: TGTGCCAGTAGTCCAAAGACAGGGGCCGAAATAAACAATGAGCAGTTCTTC

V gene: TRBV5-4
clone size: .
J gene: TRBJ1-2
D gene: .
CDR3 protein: CASSLVVGDNYGYTF
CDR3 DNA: TGTGCCAGCAGCTTGGTTGTAGGGGATAACTATGGCTACACCTTC

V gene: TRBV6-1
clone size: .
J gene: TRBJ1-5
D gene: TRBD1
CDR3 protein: CASSTGQGWNQPQHF
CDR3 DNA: TGTGCCAGCAGCACCGGACAGGGGTGGAATCAGCCCCAGCATTTT

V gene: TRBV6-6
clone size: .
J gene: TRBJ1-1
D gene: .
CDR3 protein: CASSVGVNTEAFF
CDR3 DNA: TGTGCCAGCAGTGTGGGGGTGAACACTGAAGCTTTCTTT

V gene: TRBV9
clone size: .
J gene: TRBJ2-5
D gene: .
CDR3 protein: CASSYGSGETQYF
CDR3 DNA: TGTGCCAGCAGCTATGGATCAGGAGAGACCCAGTACTTC

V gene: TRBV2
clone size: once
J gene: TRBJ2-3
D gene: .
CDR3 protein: CASRAEELGLGQYF
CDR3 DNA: TGTGCCAGCAGGGCTGAGGAGCTAGGATTGGGGCAGTATTTT

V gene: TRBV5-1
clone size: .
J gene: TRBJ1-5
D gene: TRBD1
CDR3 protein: CASSSSPLTGLMNQPQHF
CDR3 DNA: TGCGCCAGCAGCTCGAGCCCCTTGACAGGGCTGATGAACCAGCCCCAGCATTTT

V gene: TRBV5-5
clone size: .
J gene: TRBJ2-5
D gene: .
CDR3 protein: CASSPFTVSGTQETQYF
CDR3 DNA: TGTGCCAGCAGTCCGTTCACCGTTTCTGGAACCCAAGAGACCCAGTACTTC

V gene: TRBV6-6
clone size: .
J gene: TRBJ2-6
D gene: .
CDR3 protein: CASRSSGANVLTF
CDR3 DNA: TGTGCCAGCAGAAGCTCTGGGGCCAACGTCCTGACTTTC

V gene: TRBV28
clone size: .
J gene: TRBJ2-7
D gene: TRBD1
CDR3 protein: CASSSGTASYEQYF
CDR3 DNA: TGTGCCAGCAGTTCCGGGACAGCCTCCTACGAGCAGTACTTC

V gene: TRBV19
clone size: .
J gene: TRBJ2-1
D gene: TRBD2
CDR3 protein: CASSIDLAGAPYNEQFF
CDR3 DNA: TGTGCCAGTAGTATAGATCTGGCGGGAGCACCCTACAATGAGCAGTTCTTC

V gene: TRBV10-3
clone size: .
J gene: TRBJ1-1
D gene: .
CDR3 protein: CAISELPNTEAFF
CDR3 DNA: TGTGCCATCAGTGAACTGCCGAACACTGAAGCTTTCTTT

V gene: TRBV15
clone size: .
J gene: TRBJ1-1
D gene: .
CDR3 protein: CATSRGMNTEAFF
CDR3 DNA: TGTGCCACCAGCAGGGGAATGAACACTGAAGCTTTCTTT

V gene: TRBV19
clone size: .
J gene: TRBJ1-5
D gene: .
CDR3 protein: CASNKVSNQPQHF
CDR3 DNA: TGTGCCAGTAATAAGGTTAGCAATCAGCCCCAGCATTTT